This entry lists 5 T cell receptor beta chains sequenced from one sample in a study of blood T cell repertoires in COVID-19. The repertoire was sequenced with immunoSEQ multiplex PCR; TCRdb's copy has only in-frame clones and lacks some. This table holds some 120,000 clones, 92% found once. The sample consisted of peripheral blood. The receptors here all came from a man aged 50-60 years with COVID-19, enrolled during active disease.

The chain employs TRBV12-5 and TRBJ2-2; TRBD2 aligns across 8 bases. This CDR3 comprises 15 residues. V lost 7 bases to trimming and J lost 3 bases; unmatched junction nucleotides: 7. Germline V CDR1 and CDR2: LGHNT, FRNRAP. CDR3 sequence reads: CASATGGEYTGELFF. In DNA, the CDR3 is TGTGCTAGTGCCACGGGGGGGGAGTACACCGGGGAGCTGTTTTTT.

The gene calls are TRBV2 and TRBJ1-6; weak D call: TRBD1 (6 bases). This CDR3 has 13 residues. Germline assignment: CDR1 SNHLY and CDR2 FYNNEI. V lost 2 bases and J lost 7, with 6 bases in between. The CDR3 region is CASSERGNSPLHF. The DNA for the CDR3 is TGTGCCAGCAGTGAAAGGGGGAATTCACCCCTCCACTTT.

J is TRBJ2-1 and V is TRBV6-5; 9 bases align to TRBD1. Germline loops: CDR1 MNHEY, CDR2 SVGAGI. CDR3 length: 15 residues. Unmatched junction bases numbered 9, after V lost 3 bases and J lost 9 bases. The CDR3 DNA follows: TGTGCCAGCAGTTATTTCGGGACAGGGTCTGGTGAGCAGTTCTTC. Its translation is CASSYFGTGSGEQFF.

This chain joins TRBV10-1 and TRBJ2-2, with 7 bases matching TRBD1. Germline loops: CDR1 WNHNN, CDR2 SYGVQD (reference sequence). Trimming cost V 8 bases and J 4 bases; bases outside gene matches: 4. The CDR3 is 13 residues long. The CDR3 DNA reads as TGCGCCAGCCGAGCAGGGGGCACCGGGGAGCTGTTTTTT. The encoded protein is CASRAGGTGELFF.

The chain recombines TRBV6-5 with TRBJ1-1; 9 nucleotides line up with TRBD1. The CDR3 totals 14 residues. J was trimmed by 1 base and V by 6 bases; bases with no gene match: 3. Germline values: CDR1 MNHEY, CDR2 SVGAGI. The CDR3 reads CASSRGQGNTEAFF. In DNA, the CDR3 is TGTGCCAGCAGCCGGGGACAGGGGAACACTGAAGCTTTCTTT.